This T cell receptor (beta chain) stems from a study of blood T cell repertoires in COVID-19 (TCRdb year 2020). Turning to the overall study: Samples from collaborators originated in the United States, Italy and Spain and spanned both the acute and convalescent phases of COVID-19. Samples came from the ongoing ImmuneRACE study (first 160 participants) plus 1,254 subjects from 6 global collaborators. Where available, HLA class I and class II types were taken from metadata supplied by the sample provider and were not determined by assay-based typing. The dataset comprised deeply sampled blood TCRbeta repertoires from subjects exposed to, actively infected with, or recovered from COVID-19. The material from the prospective study consisted of cDNA or gDNA derived from T cells, B-cell-depleted T cells, or PBMCs. The repertoires were made available in a free public database intended to serve as a resource for research on the immune response to SARS-CoV-2. Sample metadata almost always included a de-identified subject ID, COVID-19 status, age in years and sex. The investigation overall reported the following: Clinical and demographic metadata were provided uncurated, with the amount varying by source and participant.

Regarding this clone: What antigen it recognizes has not been identified. Per-nucleotide qualities are absent, and no much larger clonotype sits a single base away.

In the prospective study, participants were roughly 18 to 95 years old, resided in approximately 22 geographic areas of the United States, and were enrolled through a virtual design. In the prospective study, cohorts were assigned on the basis of participant-reported clinical history obtained from a screening survey and a study questionnaire. In the prospective study, mobile phlebotomists collected whole blood, serum and a nasopharyngeal or oropharyngeal swab from each participant. Additional blood draws and questionnaires over a 2-month period could optionally be provided by prospective study participants. Prospective study blood samples were shipped either frozen or at room temperature before DNA extraction. The immunoSEQ Assay, a bias-controlled multiplex PCR, was used to amplify TCRbeta CDR3 regions from genomic DNA. In the authors' own workflow: Nucleated cell counts per sample were estimated from amplification of reference gene primers within the assay. To quantify the absolute abundance of each unique TCRbeta CDR3 rearrangement, sequence reads were collapsed and filtered. For each sample, productive Simpson clonality was calculated as the square root of Simpson's diversity index over productive rearrangements. TCRdb took over this immuneACCESS table, retaining in-frame rearrangements with V and J assigned. Such tables are incomplete; in checked studies, under half of the missing clones stem from an unresolved V gene, and the remainder is unexplained. The V and J calls and clone size were taken over from that table, and D and trimming were inferred from the DNA. The sample yields roughly 250,000 clones; approximately 90% were counted once. About 2.5% of the sample goes to the ten largest clones.

The material sequenced was PBMCs or T cells enriched from blood (not recorded which). The receptor comes from a woman in her 40s with acute COVID-19.

The DNA sequence is TGTGCCAGCAGCACAGGGGGAGACTATGGCTACACCTTC. It is translated as CASSTGGDYGYTF. This receptor chain uses TRBV28 and TRBJ1-2, with TRBD1 matching 8 junction bases. Ends trimmed: V by 6 bases, J by 3 bases; bases unmatched to a gene: 3. CDR1 and CDR2 are read off the germline V gene as MDHEN and SYDVKM. From cysteine to phenylalanine, the CDR3 is 13 amino acids long. Only the CDR3 DNA is retained, 39 bases long and in frame from the first base.